This T cell receptor beta chain was obtained from a study of blood T cell repertoires in COVID-19. The ends lost 8 bases at V and 7 bases at J; junction bases unmatched: 8. In germline, CDR1 is SGHAT, CDR2 FQNNGV. CDR3 length: 13 amino acids. Clones were read by immunoSEQ multiplex PCR, and TCRdb kept only the in-frame ones, dropping some. Of around 150,000 clones in the sample, 70% to 85% were seen once. Seattle's cohort entered during active infection and was followed longitudinally. The genes are TRBV11-2 and TRBJ1-1; 9 nucleotides line up with TRBD1. Sequences were obtained from peripheral blood. The TCR originated in a middle-aged woman with COVID-19, enrolled during active disease. CDR3 bases: TGTGCCAGCGGAACCGGGACAGGGAATGAAGCTTTCTTT. The encoded protein is CASGTGTGNEAFF.